The source of this T cell receptor beta chain is a study of blood T cell repertoires in COVID-19. Study context: The United States, Italy and Spain provided the acute and convalescent COVID-19 samples. PBMCs, B-cell-depleted T cells, or T cells provided the cDNA or gDNA that made up the material.

Original processing methods: Nucleated cell number was recorded as an estimate derived from reference gene primer amplification. Profiling relied on immunoSEQ multiplex PCR, and the TCRdb table lists in-frame clones only, not all of them. V and J calls and clone size are copied from that table; D and trimming were computed from the DNA. The sample records roughly 74,000 clones, roughly 88% being singletons. Germline values: CDR1 ENHRY, CDR2 SYGVKD. The CDR3 runs to 15 residues. The V gene lost 0 bases and the J gene lost 10 bases, with 13 bases spanning the gap. The rearrangement joins TRBV10-3 to TRBJ1-6; TRBD1 might be the D (6 bases). This clonotype originated in a man between 65 and 80 years old with active or convalescent COVID-19. Sample: peripheral blood. Here the CDR3 DNA reads TGTGCCATCAGTGAGTCGAAGGACAGTCGATCACCCCTCCACTTT. This codes for CAISESKDSRSPLHF.